These 23 T cell receptor beta chains were all obtained from the same sample, sequenced in a study of immune heterogeneity within non-small cell lung tumors. Bulk tumor genomic DNA served as template, at 550 to 700 ng per sample. Multiple biopsies spaced far apart were taken from each primary tumor during surgery. The study cohort was described as untreated, and its members had newly diagnosed non-small cell lung cancer. They went on to have curative surgery. TCR beta CDR3 amplification used multiplex PCR with 32 V and 13 J primers. TCRdb used MiXCR to reprocess the multiplex PCR reads, holding one entry per CDR3 protein. The sample lists about 3,200 distinct CDR3 sequences, roughly 21% occurring once. What was sequenced was lung tumor tissue. Receptors originate from a man aged 55 to 69 with non-small cell lung cancer.

This clonotype is medium-sized in the sample. The genes are TRBV11-2 and TRBJ1-2; 7 bases fit TRBD1. The CDR3 runs 15 residues. V lost 5 bases to trimming and J lost 0 bases; unmatched junction nucleotides: 6. Germline CDR1 and CDR2: SGHAT and FQNNGV. This chain's CDR3 is CASSADREANYGYTF. DNA of the CDR3: TGTGCCAGCAGCGCAGACAGGGAGGCTAACTATGGCTACACCTTC.

This clonotype is medium-sized in the sample. The rearrangement uses TRBV19 and TRBJ1-3; tentative D call: TRBD1 (5 bases). Trimming removed 4 bases from V and 4 bases from J, with 14 bases in between. The CDR3 runs to 15 residues. CDR1 and CDR2 from the germline V gene are LNHDA and SQIVND (reference sequence). CDR3 coding DNA: TGTGCCAGTAGTAAATCTACAGGTCGCGGAAACACCATATATTTT. Translated: CASSKSTGRGNTIYF.

Points on this clonotype: This may be a read error, as it is one base from a much larger clone. The J gene is TRBJ1-5, the V gene TRBV28; D unclear. This CDR3 is 14 amino acids long. Germline assignment: CDR1 MDHEN and CDR2 SYDVKM. V was trimmed by 5 bases and J by 2 bases, leaving 10 bases between them. Here the CDR3 DNA reads TGTGCCAGCAGTGAACAGTGGGGCAATCAGCCCCAGCATTTT. Its protein product is CASSEQWGNQPQHF.

This clonotype qualifies as medium-sized (0.01 to 0.1%). CDR3 nucleotides: TGCAGTGCTAGCAGGCTAGCGGGAGGGCTTTCCTACGAGCAGTACTTC. This encodes CSASRLAGGLSYEQYF. The V and J genes are TRBV20-1 and TRBJ2-7; TRBD2 aligns across 12 bases. The CDR3 contains 16 residues. Trimming removed 3 bases from V and 1 base from J; junction bases left unmatched: 7. Looked up from germline, CDR1 is DFQATT and CDR2 is SNEGSKA (reference sequence).

A remark on this clonotype: This clone may be a read error of a much larger clone one base away. The genes are TRBV19 and TRBJ1-1; 10 nucleotides agree with TRBD1. The CDR3 totals 17 residues. Germline lookup yields CDR1 LNHDA and CDR2 SQIVND (reference sequence). CDR3 residues: CVSSKAGDRGGRTEAFF. Here the CDR3 DNA reads TGTGTCAGTAGTAAGGCGGGGGACAGGGGAGGAAGAACTGAAGCTTTCTTT.

This chain links TRBV6-2 or TRBV6-3 with TRBJ2-7, with D maybe TRBD2 (6 bases). Germline CDR1 and CDR2: MNHEY and SVGEGT. The V end was cut by 6 bases, the J end by 4 bases, with 16 bases between. There are 14 residues in the CDR3. This CDR3 is CASSPGVTLYEQYF. CDR3 bases: TGTGCCAGCAGCCCGGGGGTGACCCTTTACGAGCAGTACTTC.

By share, this clonotype counts as medium-sized (0.01 to 0.1%). The rearrangement uses TRBV29-1 and TRBJ2-3; 16 positions agree with TRBD2. The CDR3 is 20 residues long. Germline-derived CDR1 and CDR2 are SQVTM and ANQGSEA. Trimming cost V 1 base and J 1 base; bases outside gene matches: 11. CDR3 sequence (DNA): TGCAGCGTTGAAGTTCTGGTTGGGACTAGCGGGAGGGAGGGCACAGATACGCAGTATTTT. Its translation: CSVEVLVGTSGREGTDTQYF.

By share of the sample, this clonotype is medium-sized. V usage is TRBV6-1 and J usage is TRBJ2-7; 8 positions agree with TRBD1. After removal of 7 bases from V and 5 bases from J, the junction contained 7 bases not matched to a gene. The CDR3 length is 13 residues. Germline V gives CDR1 MNHNS, CDR2 SASEGT. The CDR3 coding sequence is TGTGCCAGCACAGGGGGCAGTTTGGACGAGCAGTACTTC. It specifies CASTGGSLDEQYF.

In regard to this clonotype: A much larger clone lies a single base off, so this may be a read error. The chain has TRBV12-3 or TRBV12-4 and TRBJ2-2; perhaps D is TRBD1 or TRBD2 (5 bases each). Between the trimmed V and J ends, which lost 3 bases and 4 bases, there was a span of 9 bases. CDR3 length: 14 residues. The chain's CDR3 is CASSFEGSTGELFF. As DNA, the CDR3 is TGTGCCAGCAGTTTTGAGGGGAGCACCGGGGAGCTGTTTTTT.

In its sample, this clonotype ranks as medium-sized. The rearrangement joins TRBV4-2 to TRBJ2-3; TRBD2 might be the D (6 bases). Between the trimmed V and J ends, which lost 0 bases and 4 bases, there was a span of 8 bases. The CDR3 runs to 14 residues. CDR1 LGHNA and CDR2 YNFKEQ come from the germline V gene. The CDR3 spells CASSQDRGSDTQYF. In nucleotides, the CDR3 is TGTGCCAGCAGCCAAGATCGGGGGTCAGATACGCAGTATTTT.

This clonotype was observed a handful of times. The J gene is TRBJ1-2, the V gene TRBV20-1; a possible D gene is TRBD1 (6 bases). The CDR3 runs to 14 residues. V was clipped by 8 bases and J by 3 bases, with 19 bases between them. Per germline, CDR1 DFQATT and CDR2 SNEGSKA (reference sequence). This CDR3 is CSLGGGPEYYGYTF. The CDR3 coding sequence is TGCAGTTTGGGGGGGGGGCCCGAATACTATGGCTACACCTTC.

The chain employs TRBV20-1 and TRBJ2-1; 7 nucleotides align to TRBD2. The J segment lost 4 bases and the V segment lost 0 bases, leaving 9 bases of the junction unmatched. Germline CDR1 is DFQATT and CDR2 is SNEGSKA (reference sequence). This CDR3 is 16 amino acids long. The CDR3 loop reads CSARDGGRAFYNEQFF. For the CDR3, the DNA is TGCAGTGCTAGAGATGGGGGGAGGGCGTTTTACAATGAGCAGTTCTTC.

This clonotype is judged medium-sized. The CDR3 DNA sequence: TGCGCCAGCAGCCAAGATTCTCCCACAAGAGCCGGGACTAGCGGGAGGCGAGAGACCCAGTACTTC. This translates into CASSQDSPTRAGTSGRRETQYF. This chain uses TRBV4-1 with TRBJ2-5; 15 bases match TRBD2. The CDR3 has 22 residues. Per germline, CDR1 MGHRA and CDR2 YSYEKL. V dropped 0 bases and J dropped 4; count of bases not matched to a gene: 18.

Relative to its sample, this clonotype is medium-sized. The chain uses TRBV30 and TRBJ2-7; no firm D call. Germline CDR1 reads GTSNPN; CDR2 reads SVGIG (reference sequence). V lost 4 bases to trimming and J lost 3 bases, with 13 bases between them. The CDR3 extends over 13 amino acids. The CDR3 sequence: CAWNTASGYEQYF. The CDR3 DNA is TGTGCCTGGAACACGGCTAGTGGCTACGAGCAGTACTTC.

This clonotype is judged medium-sized. This chain connects TRBV12-3 or TRBV12-4 to TRBJ2-7; TRBD1 matches 10 bases. V shed 6 bases and J 3 bases; nucleotides not matched to a gene: 5. The CDR3 length is 14 residues. As DNA, the CDR3 is TGTGCCAGCAGGGCCGGGACAGGGGTCTACGAGCAGTACTTC. It specifies CASRAGTGVYEQYF.

This clonotype counts as medium-sized (0.01 to 0.1%). This chain uses TRBV29-1 with TRBJ2-1; 9 bases line up with TRBD2. This CDR3 region has 14 residues. V was clipped by 6 bases and J by 4 bases; unmatched bases: 7. In germline, CDR1 is SQVTM, CDR2 ANQGSEA. The CDR3 nucleotides are TGCAGCGTCTCCCCTAGCGGGACTTACAATGAGCAGTTCTTC. It codes for CSVSPSGTYNEQFF.

Judged by abundance, this clonotype is medium-sized. The chain carries TRBV11-2 and TRBJ2-5, with no clear D. Trimming stripped 1 base from V and 4 bases from J, with 10 bases between. The germline V gene encodes CDR1 SGHAT and CDR2 FQNNGV. The CDR3 consists of 14 residues. The CDR3 coding sequence is TGTGCCAGCAGCTTAGCTACTTGGGGAGAGACCCAGTACTTC. Its translation: CASSLATWGETQYF.

This clonotype rates as medium-sized. J is TRBJ2-1 and V is TRBV6-1, with 11 bases matching TRBD2. The CDR3 contains 14 residues. Germline V gene data show CDR1 as MNHNS and CDR2 as SASEGT. V lost 4 bases, J lost 10 bases, and 6 bases stayed unmatched. CDR3 in amino acids: CASSAGLAGREQFF. The CDR3 coding sequence is TGTGCCAGCAGTGCCGGACTAGCGGGTAGAGAGCAGTTCTTC.

This clonotype is labeled medium-sized. The chain is built from TRBV20-1 and TRBJ2-3; D may be TRBD2 (5 bases). Germline CDR1 is DFQATT and CDR2 is SNEGSKA (reference sequence). Between the trimmed V and J ends, which lost 2 bases and 5 bases, there was a span of 11 bases. This CDR3 spans 13 amino acids. This CDR3 is CSARPGVEDTQYF. The CDR3 region has the DNA TGCAGTGCTAGACCCGGGGTTGAAGATACGCAGTATTTT.

This chain uses TRBV11-2 with TRBJ1-2; D gene uncertain. Germline CDR1 SGHAT, CDR2 FQNNGV. This CDR3 is 13 amino acids long. Trimming shortened V by 3 bases and J by 1 base, and 6 bases separated the two germline ends. This CDR3 is CASSFGSNYGYTF. The CDR3 DNA reads as TGTGCCAGCAGCTTCGGCAGTAACTATGGCTACACCTTC.

By frequency in the sample, this clonotype is medium-sized (0.01 to 0.1%). CDR3 protein: CASSPVRTSEQYF. CDR3 coding DNA: TGTGCCAGCTCACCAGTAAGGACGAGCGAGCAGTACTTC. The chain combines TRBV18 with TRBJ2-7; D is ambiguous. The CDR3 is 13 residues long. Trimming removed 2 bases at V and 6 bases at J, with 11 bases between. CDR1 and CDR2 (germline): KGHSH, LQKENI.

The chain couples TRBV5-4 to TRBJ2-2, with TRBD2 identical over 15 bases. The CDR3 runs to 17 residues. Germline assignment: CDR1 SGHNT and CDR2 YYREEE (reference sequence). The V and J ends lost 3 bases and 7 bases, in that order; junction bases with no gene match: 7. The chain's CDR3 is CASSWGTSGGLNGELFF. The CDR3 DNA sequence: TGTGCCAGCAGCTGGGGGACTAGCGGGGGGCTGAACGGGGAGCTGTTTTTT.

By share of the sample, this clonotype is medium-sized (0.01 to 0.1%). The chain combines TRBV7-8 with TRBJ2-7; perhaps TRBD2 as D (6 bases). Trimming took 2 bases from V and 2 from J, leaving 10 bases between them. The CDR3 spans 14 residues. Germline assignment: CDR1 SGHVS and CDR2 FQNEAQ. Here the CDR3 reads CASSLSSEAYEQYF. CDR3 nucleotide sequence: TGTGCCAGCAGCTTATCTAGCGAAGCCTACGAGCAGTACTTC. The complete variable domain, with remaining parts taken from reference TRBV7-8 and TRBJ2-7, reads GAGVSQSPRYKVAKRGQDVALRCDPISGHVSLFWYQQALGQGPEFLTYFQNEAQLDKSGLPSDRFFAERPEGSVSTLKIQRTQQEDSAVYLCASSLSSEAYEQYFGPGTRLTVT.